What follows is one T cell receptor beta chain and its context. These data originate in a study of type 1 and type 2 diabetes patients. Genomic DNA was the PCR template. Amplification of the beta chain CDR3 used 30 forward and 13 reverse multiplex primers. TCRdb recomputed calls from the multiplex PCR reads with MiXCR, one row per CDR3 protein. Of about 270,000 distinct CDR3 sequences in the sample, roughly 50% were seen once. Germline CDR1 and CDR2: MNHEY and SMNVEV (reference sequence). V was pared by 8 bases and J by 0 bases, with 10 bases between. The CDR3 has 13 amino acids. This clonotype originated in a man between 18 and 35 years old with type 2 diabetes. This sequence joins TRBV27 and TRBJ1-1; D is perhaps TRBD1 (5 bases). The sequencing input was peripheral blood mononuclear cells (PBMCs). CDR3 nucleotide sequence: TGTGCCAGCGTAGACAGCATGAACACTGAAGCTTTCTTT. Protein product: CASVDSMNTEAFF.